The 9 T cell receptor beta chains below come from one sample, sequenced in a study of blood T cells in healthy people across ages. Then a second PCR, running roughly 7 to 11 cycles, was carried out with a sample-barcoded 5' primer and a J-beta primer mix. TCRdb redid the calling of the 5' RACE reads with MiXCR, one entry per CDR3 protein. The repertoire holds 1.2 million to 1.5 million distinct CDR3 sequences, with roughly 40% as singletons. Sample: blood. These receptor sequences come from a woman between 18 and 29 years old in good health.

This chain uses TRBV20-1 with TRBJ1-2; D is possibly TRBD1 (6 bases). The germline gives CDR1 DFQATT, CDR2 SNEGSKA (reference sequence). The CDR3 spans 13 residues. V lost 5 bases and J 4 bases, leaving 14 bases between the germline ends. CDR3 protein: CSAQPRGGYGYTF. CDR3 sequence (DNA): TGCAGTGCTCAGCCCAGGGGAGGCTATGGCTACACCTTC.

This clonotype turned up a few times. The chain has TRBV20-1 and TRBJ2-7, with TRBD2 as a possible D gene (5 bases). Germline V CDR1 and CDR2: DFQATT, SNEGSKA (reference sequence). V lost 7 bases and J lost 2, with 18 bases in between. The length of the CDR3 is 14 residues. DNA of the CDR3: TGCAGTGGACAAAGCGGACGACTAACCTACGAGCAGTACTTC. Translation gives CSGQSGRLTYEQYF.

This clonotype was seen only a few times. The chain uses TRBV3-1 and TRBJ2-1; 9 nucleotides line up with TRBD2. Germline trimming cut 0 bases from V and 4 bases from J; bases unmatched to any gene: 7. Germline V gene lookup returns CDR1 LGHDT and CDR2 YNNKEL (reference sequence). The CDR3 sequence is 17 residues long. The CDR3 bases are TGTGCCAGCAGCCAAGACACGACTAGCGGAATTTACAATGAGCAGTTCTTC. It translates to CASSQDTTSGIYNEQFF.

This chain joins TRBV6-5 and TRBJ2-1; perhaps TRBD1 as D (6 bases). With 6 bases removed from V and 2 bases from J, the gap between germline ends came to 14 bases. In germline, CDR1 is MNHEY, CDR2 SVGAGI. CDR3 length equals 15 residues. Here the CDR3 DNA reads TGTGCCAGCAGACCCGCAGGGGTGCCCTACAATGAGCAGTTCTTC. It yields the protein CASRPAGVPYNEQFF.

Here the CDR3 DNA reads TGCAGCGTTGAGGGACTAGCGGGAGGCCGGAGCTCCTACAATGAGCAGTTCTTC. Encoded protein: CSVEGLAGGRSSYNEQFF. The chain recombines TRBV29-1 with TRBJ2-1; TRBD2 matches 15 bases. This CDR3 contains 18 residues. The J segment lost 0 bases and the V segment lost 3 bases, leaving 6 bases of the junction unmatched. Per the germline V gene, CDR1 is SQVTM and CDR2 is ANQGSEA.

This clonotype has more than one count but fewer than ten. CDR3 in amino acids: CASRQAQETQYF. The CDR3 nucleotides are TGTGCCAGCCGCCAGGCCCAAGAGACCCAGTACTTC. This rearrangement joins TRBV2 to TRBJ2-5; D gene uncertain. The length of the CDR3 is 12 residues. V lost 8 bases to trimming and J lost 1 base, with 8 bases between them. Germline V gene sequence: CDR1 SNHLY, CDR2 FYNNEI.

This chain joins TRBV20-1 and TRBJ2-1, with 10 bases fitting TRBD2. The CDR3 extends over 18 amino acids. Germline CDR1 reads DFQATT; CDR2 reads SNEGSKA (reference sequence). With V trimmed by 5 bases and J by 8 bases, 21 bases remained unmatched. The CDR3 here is CSAGRGMLAGVAGDEQFF. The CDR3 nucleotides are TGCAGTGCTGGGCGGGGTATGCTAGCGGGGGTTGCGGGTGATGAGCAGTTCTTC.

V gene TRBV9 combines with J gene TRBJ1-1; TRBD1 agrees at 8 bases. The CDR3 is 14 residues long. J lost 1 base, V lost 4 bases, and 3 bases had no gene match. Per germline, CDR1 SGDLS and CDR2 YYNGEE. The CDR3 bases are TGTGCCAGCAGCATGGGACAGGCGAACACTGAAGCTTTCTTT. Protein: CASSMGQANTEAFF.

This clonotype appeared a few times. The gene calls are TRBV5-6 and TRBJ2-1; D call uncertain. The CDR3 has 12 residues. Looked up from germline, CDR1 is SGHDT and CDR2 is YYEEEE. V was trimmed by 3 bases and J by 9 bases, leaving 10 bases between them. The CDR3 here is CASSSPVGEQFF. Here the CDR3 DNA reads TGTGCCAGCAGCTCGCCAGTCGGTGAGCAGTTCTTC.